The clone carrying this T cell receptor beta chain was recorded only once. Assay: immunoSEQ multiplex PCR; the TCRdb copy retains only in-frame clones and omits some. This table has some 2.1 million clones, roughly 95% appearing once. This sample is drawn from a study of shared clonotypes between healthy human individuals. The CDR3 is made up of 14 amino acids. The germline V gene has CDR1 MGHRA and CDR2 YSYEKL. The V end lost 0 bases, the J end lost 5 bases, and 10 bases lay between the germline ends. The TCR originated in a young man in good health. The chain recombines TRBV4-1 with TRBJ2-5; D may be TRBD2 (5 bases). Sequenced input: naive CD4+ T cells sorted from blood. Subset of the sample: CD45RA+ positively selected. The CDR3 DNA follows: TGCGCCAGCAGCCAAGATTGGACTTTGGAGACCCAGTACTTC. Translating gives CASSQDWTLETQYF.